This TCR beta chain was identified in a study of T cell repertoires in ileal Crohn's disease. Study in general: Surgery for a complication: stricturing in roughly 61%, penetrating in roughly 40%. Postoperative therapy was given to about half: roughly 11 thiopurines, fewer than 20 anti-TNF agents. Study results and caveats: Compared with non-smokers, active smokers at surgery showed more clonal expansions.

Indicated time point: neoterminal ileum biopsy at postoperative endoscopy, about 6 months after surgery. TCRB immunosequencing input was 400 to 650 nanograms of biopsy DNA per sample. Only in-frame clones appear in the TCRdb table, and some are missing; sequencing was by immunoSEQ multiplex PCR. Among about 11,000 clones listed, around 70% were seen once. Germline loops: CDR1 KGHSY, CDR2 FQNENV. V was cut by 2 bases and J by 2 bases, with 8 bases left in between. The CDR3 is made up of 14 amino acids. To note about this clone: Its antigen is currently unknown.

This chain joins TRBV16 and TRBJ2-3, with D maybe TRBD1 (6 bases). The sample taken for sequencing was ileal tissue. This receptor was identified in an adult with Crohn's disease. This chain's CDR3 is CASSQTGFTDTQYF. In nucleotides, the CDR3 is TGTGCCAGCAGCCAAACAGGGTTCACAGATACGCAGTATTTT. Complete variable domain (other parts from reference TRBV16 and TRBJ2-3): GEEVAQTPKHLVRGEGQKAKLYCAPIKGHSYVFWYQQVLKNEFKFLISFQNENVFDETGMPKERFSAKCLPNSPCSLEIQATKLEDSAVYFCASSQTGFTDTQYFGPGTRLTVL.